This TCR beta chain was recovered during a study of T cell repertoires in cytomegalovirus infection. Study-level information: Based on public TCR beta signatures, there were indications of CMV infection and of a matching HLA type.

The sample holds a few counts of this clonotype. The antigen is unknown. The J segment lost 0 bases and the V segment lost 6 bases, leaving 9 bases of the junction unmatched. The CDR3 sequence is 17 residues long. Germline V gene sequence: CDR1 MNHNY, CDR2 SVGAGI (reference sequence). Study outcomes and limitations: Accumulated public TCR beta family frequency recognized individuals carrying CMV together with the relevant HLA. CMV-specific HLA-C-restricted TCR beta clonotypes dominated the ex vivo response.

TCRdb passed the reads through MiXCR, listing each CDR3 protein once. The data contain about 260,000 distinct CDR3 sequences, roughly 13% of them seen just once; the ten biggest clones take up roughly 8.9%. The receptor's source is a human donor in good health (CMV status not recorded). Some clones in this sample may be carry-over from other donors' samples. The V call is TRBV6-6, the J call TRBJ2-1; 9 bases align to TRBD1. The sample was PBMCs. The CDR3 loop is CASSGQGLPSSYNEQFF. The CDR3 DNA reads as TGTGCCAGCAGCGGACAGGGGCTTCCGAGCTCCTACAATGAGCAGTTCTTC.